This T cell receptor beta chain was profiled in a study of T-cell reconstitution after alpha-beta-depleted transplantation in children. Preparation of the TCRbeta library was carried out with unique molecular identifiers. TCRdb fed the PCR reads into MiXCR, producing one record per CDR3 protein. Here the sample spans about 1,000,000 distinct CDR3 sequences, 25% to 35% being singletons. Findings and limits, study-wide: Reportedly, alpha-beta T cells present about two months post-transplant originated from several hundred expanded clones of graft origin. Surviving recipient T cells and thymic progenitors accounted for the high day-60 TCRbeta diversity observed in some patients. Once a year had passed after transplant, T-cell counts and diversity came mostly from newly produced T cells.

In the case of this clonotype: Antigen unknown.

The clonotype comes from a boy in the first two years of life who had a stem cell transplant for SCID, so the T cells may come from the graft donor. The sample was PBMCs, mostly from graft donor cells, taken 360 days after TCRalphabeta/CD19-depleted stem cell transplant.

The CDR3 protein is CASSQDRGTGFYNEQFF. The CDR3 DNA follows: TGCGCCAGCAGCCAAGATAGGGGGACAGGCTTCTACAATGAGCAGTTCTTC. The chain has TRBV4-3 and TRBJ2-1, with 8 bases identical to TRBD1. V lost 0 bases and J lost 3; bases outside the gene matches: 7. The CDR3 has 17 residues. The germline gives CDR1 LGHNA, CDR2 YSLEER.